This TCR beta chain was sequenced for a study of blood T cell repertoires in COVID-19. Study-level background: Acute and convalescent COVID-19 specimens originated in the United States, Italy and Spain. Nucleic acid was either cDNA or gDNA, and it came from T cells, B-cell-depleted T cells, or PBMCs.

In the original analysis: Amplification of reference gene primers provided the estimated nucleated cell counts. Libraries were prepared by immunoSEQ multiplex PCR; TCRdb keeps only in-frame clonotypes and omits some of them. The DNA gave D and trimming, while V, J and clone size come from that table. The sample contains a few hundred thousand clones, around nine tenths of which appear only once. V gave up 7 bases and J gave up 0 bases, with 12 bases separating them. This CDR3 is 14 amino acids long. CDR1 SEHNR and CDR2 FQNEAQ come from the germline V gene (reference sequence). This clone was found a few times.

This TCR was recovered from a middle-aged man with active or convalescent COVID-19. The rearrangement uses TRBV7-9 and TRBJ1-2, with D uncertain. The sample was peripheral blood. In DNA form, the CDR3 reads TGTGCCAGCATGCCGCCAACTACTAACTATGGCTACACCTTC. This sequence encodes CASMPPTTNYGYTF. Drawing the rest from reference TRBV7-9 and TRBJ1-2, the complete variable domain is DTGVSQNPRHKITKRGQNVTFRCDPISEHNRLYWYRQTLGQGPEFLTYFQNEAQLEKSRLLSDRFSAERPKGSFSTLEIQRTEQGDSAMYLCASMPPTTNYGYTFGSGTRLTVV.